The clone carrying this T cell receptor (beta chain) was found a few times. This entry comes from a study of spatial heterogeneity in lung cancer. Time point noted: sample taken at primary tumor resection. Whole RNA from tumor, nontumor lung or frozen PBMC was sequenced unsorted. A total of some 70 untreated early-stage non-small cell lung cancer patients served as donors. Each CDR3 protein is one row after TCRdb ran MiXCR on the 5' RACE reads. The repertoire has under 75,000 distinct CDR3 sequences, about 14% of them found once; the top ten carry roughly 7%. Germline-derived CDR1 and CDR2 are LNHDA and SQIVND (reference sequence). The CDR3 length is 14 residues. V was pared by 6 bases and J by 0 bases, with 12 bases between.

This receptor was identified in a male donor with early-stage non-small cell lung cancer. The sequencing here drew on PBMCs, taken at surgery. V is TRBV19 and J is TRBJ2-7, with unresolved D. CDR3 DNA: TGTGCCAGTAGGAGAACACAAAGCTCCTACGAGCAGTACTTC. Translated: CASRRTQSSYEQYF. The whole variable domain, filled in from reference TRBV19 and TRBJ2-7, reads DGGITQSPKYLFRKEGQNVTLSCEQNLNHDAMYWYRQDPGQGLRLIYYSQIVNDFQKGDIAEGYSVSREKKESFPLTVTSAQKNPTAFYLCASRRTQSSYEQYFGPGTRLTVT.